This record covers a single T cell receptor (beta chain). Its target is unknown. The data are from a study of CD8 T cells in Susac syndrome. Study results and caveats: An acknowledgment was made by the study that its TCR sequencing and HLA analysis involved relatively few individuals.

There are 13 residues in the CDR3. With 2 bases removed from V and 6 bases from J, the gap between germline ends came to 13 bases. CDR1 GTSNPN and CDR2 SVGIG come from the germline V gene (reference sequence). TEMRA cells were FACS-enriched, and CD8+ and CD4+ T cells were isolated negatively. An input of about 0.5 to 1 ug of RNA was subjected to reverse transcription using random hexamers. Amplification of TCR beta CDR3 was carried out by immunoSEQ multiplex PCR, which covered 54 Vbeta and 13 Jbeta segments. TCRdb reanalysed the immunoSEQ multiplex PCR reads using MiXCR and keeps one entry per CDR3 protein. The sample carries around 270,000 distinct CDR3 sequences, 85% recorded once.

The chain is built from TRBV30 and TRBJ1-1, with a weak D call TRBD1 (6 bases). Sequenced: CD8+ T cells from PBMCs. The TCR originated in a human donor with multiple sclerosis. This chain's CDR3 is CAWSWQGTAEAFF. In DNA form, the CDR3 reads TGTGCCTGGAGTTGGCAGGGGACTGCTGAAGCTTTCTTT.